This paragraph covers one TCR beta chain sequence. This sample is drawn from a study of cytomegalovirus exposure and HLA in healthy donors. This CDR3 region has 15 residues. Germline CDR1 MGHRA, CDR2 YSYEKL. Trimming took 3 bases from V and 3 from J; bases not matched to a gene: 7. Measured with immunoSEQ multiplex PCR; TCRdb has only the in-frame clones, and not every one. The table has some 310,000 clones, around 90% seen once. The chain links TRBV4-1 to TRBJ2-7; 8 bases map to TRBD1. Sequenced: PBMCs. The receptor comes from a man younger than 40 in good health and CMV-seronegative. In DNA, the CDR3 is TGCGCCAGCAGCCAGGTCCAGGGGGCGGGCTACGAGCAGTACTTC. Translated: CASSQVQGAGYEQYF.